These 16 T cell receptor beta chains originate from one sample sequenced in a study of T cell repertoires in cytomegalovirus infection. TCRdb itself ran the reads through MiXCR, one entry per CDR3 protein. The sample contains 750,000 to 900,000 distinct CDR3 sequences, about 27% of which appear only once. These receptors are not linked to any known antigen. The sample in question was cultured CD8+ T cells from PBMCs, obtained from culture after CMV antigen stimulation. Receptors were obtained from a human donor in good health (CMV status not recorded). Some clones in this sample may be carry-over from other donors' samples.

This clonotype was seen a handful of times. V is TRBV12-3 or TRBV12-4 and J is TRBJ2-7; no definite D call. The ends were cut back, 7 bases at V and 3 bases at J, with 19 bases in the middle. The CDR3 runs 15 residues. The CDR3 DNA reads as TGTGCCAGCACCTATCCCCGGAACGGGTACTACGAGCAGTACTTC. Translating gives CASTYPRNGYYEQYF.

The CDR3 coding sequence is TGTGCCAGCAGTTCTGCAGGGCGGCAGCCCCAGCATTTT. Protein product: CASSSAGRQPQHF. V gene TRBV6-2 or TRBV6-3 combines with J gene TRBJ1-5; TRBD1 is a possible D gene (5 bases). The CDR3 loop spans 13 amino acids. The V gene's germline CDR1 is MNHEY and CDR2 SVGEGT. Deletions cut 4 bases from V and 7 bases from J, with 11 bases between.

This sequence joins TRBV6-1 and TRBJ1-5; 8 positions agree with TRBD1. The junction had 10 bases not matched to a gene; V was cut back by 5 bases and J by 7 bases. The CDR3 runs 15 residues. The germline CDR1 and CDR2 sequences are MNHNS and SASEGT. The CDR3 is CASSNDRGVSQPQHF. The CDR3, as DNA: TGTGCCAGCAGTAACGACAGGGGAGTGAGCCAGCCCCAGCATTTT.

A few counts support this clonotype. V and J are TRBV7-9 and TRBJ2-5; weak D call: TRBD2 (5 bases). The V gene lost 7 bases and the J gene lost 3 bases, with 15 bases spanning the gap. The germline V gene encodes CDR1 SEHNR and CDR2 FQNEAQ (reference sequence). This CDR3 region has 14 residues. CDR3 sequence (DNA): TGTGCCAGCAAACCCCCTTTGAGGGAAGAGACCCAGTACTTC. This codes for CASKPPLREETQYF.

This clonotype appeared a few times. The genes are TRBV4-3 and TRBJ2-2; D is ambiguous. V was clipped by 0 bases and J by 8 bases, with 7 bases between them. CDR1 LGHNA and CDR2 YSLEER come from the germline V gene. The CDR3 runs to 13 residues. The CDR3 here is CASSQDWEGELFF. In nucleotides, the CDR3 is TGCGCCAGCAGCCAAGACTGGGAAGGGGAGCTGTTTTTT.

This clonotype was seen only a few times. This chain uses TRBV6-6 with TRBJ1-4; 7 bases map to TRBD1. This CDR3 contains 16 residues. Germline V CDR1 and CDR2: MNHNY, SVGAGI (reference sequence). With 7 bases clipped from V and 7 bases from J, the junction kept 15 bases outside the gene matches. DNA of the CDR3: TGTGCCAGCATTAAACAGGGGCAGGGCGAACGTGAAAAACTGTTTTTT. Amino acids: CASIKQGQGEREKLFF.

The genes are TRBV29-1 and TRBJ2-3, with a tentative D call TRBD1 (6 bases). CDR3 length: 14 residues. Per the germline V gene, CDR1 is SQVTM and CDR2 is ANQGSEA. V gave up 3 bases and J gave up 6 bases, with 16 bases separating them. CDR3 region: CSVEGHREADTQYF. In DNA, the CDR3 is TGCAGCGTTGAGGGACATCGGGAAGCGGATACGCAGTATTTT.

The CDR3 region is CASSLTPPANTGELFF. The CDR3 coding sequence is TGTGCCAGCAGTTTGACTCCACCGGCAAACACCGGGGAGCTGTTTTTT. J is TRBJ2-2 and V is TRBV28; no firm D call. CDR1 is MDHEN, CDR2 SYDVKM, per germline. The CDR3 runs to 16 residues. Between the trimmed V and J ends, which lost 3 bases and 2 bases, there was a span of 13 bases. Full variable domain (remainder filled in from reference TRBV28 and TRBJ2-2): DVKVTQSSRYLVKRTGEKVFLECVQDMDHENMFWYRQDPGLGLRLIYFSYDVKMKEKGDIPEGYSVSREKKERFSLILESASTNQTSMYLCASSLTPPANTGELFFGEGSRLTVL.

V and J are TRBV6-6 and TRBJ2-3; D is perhaps TRBD2 (6 bases). V was shortened by 2 bases and J by 10 bases, with 10 bases between the two germline ends. This CDR3 spans 12 amino acids. Germline V gives CDR1 MNHNY, CDR2 SVGAGI (reference sequence). The CDR3 spells CASSYGDFPQYF. CDR3 in DNA: TGTGCCAGCAGTTACGGGGACTTCCCGCAGTATTTT.

This clonotype was seen only a few times. The chain is built from TRBV6-6 and TRBJ2-6, with D possibly matching TRBD1 (6 bases). V was clipped by 2 bases and J by 2 bases, with 16 bases between them. The germline V gene encodes CDR1 MNHNY and CDR2 SVGAGI (reference sequence). The CDR3 length is 18 residues. The CDR3 protein is CASSYERQVFPGANVLTF. Here the CDR3 DNA reads TGTGCCAGCAGTTACGAGCGACAGGTATTCCCTGGGGCCAACGTCCTGACTTTC.

The genes are TRBV7-3 and TRBJ2-2, with 10 bases lining up with TRBD2. Trimming cost V 0 bases and J 0 bases; bases outside gene matches: 13. The CDR3 has 21 amino acids. The V gene's germline CDR1 is SGHTA and CDR2 FQGTGA. The CDR3 protein is CASSLTPRTSGGGSNTGELFF. CDR3 coding DNA: TGTGCCAGCAGCTTAACCCCGAGGACTAGCGGAGGCGGATCGAACACCGGGGAGCTGTTTTTT.

The genes are TRBV24-1 and TRBJ1-5; D unclear. The V gene's germline CDR1 is KGHDR and CDR2 SFDVKD. The CDR3 length is 11 residues. The germline V and J ends were trimmed by 5 bases and 9 bases, with 7 bases remaining between them. CDR3 amino acids: CATSVEVPQHF. The CDR3 DNA is TGTGCCACCAGTGTAGAAGTGCCCCAGCATTTT.

This clonotype was seen at least ten times. The chain recombines TRBV7-8 with TRBJ2-1; maybe TRBD1 (5 bases). The V end lost 5 bases, the J end lost 4 bases, and 6 bases lay between the germline ends. CDR1 is SGHVS and CDR2 is FQNEAQ in the germline V gene. The CDR3 has 12 residues. CDR3 coding DNA: TGTGCCAGCAGCCGACAGTACAATGAGCAGTTCTTC. Its translation: CASSRQYNEQFF. Looking up the rest from reference TRBV7-8 and TRBJ2-1 gives the full variable domain: GAGVSQSPRYKVAKRGQDVALRCDPISGHVSLFWYQQALGQGPEFLTYFQNEAQLDKSGLPSDRFFAERPEGSVSTLKIQRTQQEDSAVYLCASSRQYNEQFFGPGTRLTVL.

The V gene is TRBV7-9, the J gene TRBJ2-2, with 9 bases fitting TRBD2. CDR3 length: 19 residues. Per germline, CDR1 SEHNR and CDR2 FQNEAQ (reference sequence). The trim removed 7 bases at V and 1 base at J, leaving 16 bases unmatched. The CDR3 protein is CASIPPYPIAGVNTGELFF. The CDR3 nucleotides read TGTGCCAGCATACCCCCATACCCCATAGCGGGGGTGAACACCGGGGAGCTGTTTTTT.

J is TRBJ1-5 and V is TRBV15; D perhaps matches TRBD1 (5 bases). The CDR3 has 15 residues. Germline V gives CDR1 LNHNV, CDR2 YYDKDF (reference sequence). Trimming shortened V by 0 bases and J by 7 bases, and 13 bases separated the two germline ends. The CDR3 DNA follows: TGTGCCACCAGCAGAGATCGGGGACGGGAACAGCCCCAGCATTTT. It encodes CATSRDRGREQPQHF.

The V call is TRBV12-3 or TRBV12-4, the J call TRBJ1-3; 9 nucleotides line up with TRBD1. Germline trimming cut 3 bases from V and 6 bases from J; bases unmatched to any gene: 6. CDR3 size: 15 residues. CDR3 coding DNA: TGTGCCAGCAGTTTCCCGGGACAGGGCGAAAACACCATATATTTT. This encodes CASSFPGQGENTIYF.